The rows below give T cell receptor beta chains drawn from one sample of a study of neurological immune-mediated disorders. One entry per CDR3 protein results from TCRdb running MiXCR on the 5' RACE reads. This table has around 130,000 distinct CDR3 sequences, roughly 3.2% appearing once. The sequencing input was PBMCs. These receptors were obtained from a woman younger than 45 with multiple sclerosis. CDR3s include the opening cysteine and the closing phenylalanine or tryptophan. The order of the fields is CDR3 DNA, CDR3 protein, D gene, V gene, J gene, clone size. D genes are given only for firm matches. Where a row states a size, it is once, few, many or the class of an expanded clone; other rows omit it.

CDR3nt: TGTGCCAGCAGTTTACGGGCGGGCCTCTTTGTCTATGGCTACACCTTC
CDR3aa: CASSLRAGLFVYGYTF
d_gene: -
v_gene: TRBV27
j_gene: TRBJ1-2
abundance: many

CDR3nt: TGTGCCATCGGACTAGCGGGAGGCGCCTACAATGAGCAGTTCTTC
CDR3aa: CAIGLAGGAYNEQFF
d_gene: TRBD2
v_gene: TRBV27
j_gene: TRBJ2-1
abundance: many

CDR3nt: TGTGCCATCAGCCCTAGCGGAACCCTCGGGGAGCAGTACTTC
CDR3aa: CAISPSGTLGEQYF
d_gene: TRBD2
v_gene: TRBV10-3
j_gene: TRBJ2-7
abundance: many

CDR3nt: TGTGCCACCAGCAGAGAAACAGGGGAAATCGGGGAGCTGTTTTTT
CDR3aa: CATSRETGEIGELFF
d_gene: TRBD1
v_gene: TRBV15
j_gene: TRBJ2-2
abundance: many

CDR3nt: TGTGCCAGCAGTTTCGGCAGGAACACTGAAGCTTTCTTT
CDR3aa: CASSFGRNTEAFF
d_gene: -
v_gene: TRBV12-3/TRBV12-4
j_gene: TRBJ1-1
abundance: many

CDR3nt: TGTGCCAGCAGTTTGACGGGGAGTGAGCAGTTCTTC
CDR3aa: CASSLTGSEQFF
d_gene: -
v_gene: TRBV12-3/TRBV12-4
j_gene: TRBJ2-1
abundance: many

CDR3nt: TGTGCCATCAGACAGGACGGCTATAATTCACCCCTCCACTTT
CDR3aa: CAIRQDGYNSPLHF
d_gene: -
v_gene: TRBV10-3
j_gene: TRBJ1-6
abundance: many

CDR3nt: TGTGCCATCAGTGACCCCGACAGGGGGCTTCTTCCAGATACGCAGTATTTT
CDR3aa: CAISDPDRGLLPDTQYF
d_gene: TRBD1
v_gene: TRBV10-3
j_gene: TRBJ2-3
abundance: many

CDR3nt: TGCGCCAGCAGCTTGGTCCCACCTAACCTGAACACCGGGGAGCTGTTTTTT
CDR3aa: CASSLVPPNLNTGELFF
d_gene: -
v_gene: TRBV5-1
j_gene: TRBJ2-2
abundance: many

CDR3nt: TGCGCCAGCAGCCAATCCCCCCGGGACCTTCCTAGGCCGTTCTTC
CDR3aa: CASSQSPRDLPRPFF
d_gene: -
v_gene: TRBV4-3
j_gene: TRBJ2-1
abundance: many

CDR3nt: TGTGCCAGCAGAATTAGCGGGACCCAAGAGACCCAGTACTTC
CDR3aa: CASRISGTQETQYF
d_gene: TRBD2
v_gene: TRBV2
j_gene: TRBJ2-5
abundance: many

CDR3nt: TGCAGCGTTGACAAGGGTCCTGGGGAGCTGTTTTTT
CDR3aa: CSVDKGPGELFF
d_gene: -
v_gene: TRBV29-1
j_gene: TRBJ2-2
abundance: many

CDR3nt: TGTGCCAGTAGTCCCCGGCCAGGGAATGACTATGGCTACACCTTC
CDR3aa: CASSPRPGNDYGYTF
d_gene: -
v_gene: TRBV19
j_gene: TRBJ1-2
abundance: many

CDR3nt: TGTGCCAGCAGTTGGAGGGGGCGGAACACTGAAGCTTTCTTT
CDR3aa: CASSWRGRNTEAFF
d_gene: TRBD1
v_gene: TRBV27
j_gene: TRBJ1-1
abundance: many

CDR3nt: TGTGCCAGCAGCTTTCCGAACACGGAGATATGGGATGAGCAGTTCTTC
CDR3aa: CASSFPNTEIWDEQFF
d_gene: -
v_gene: TRBV7-9
j_gene: TRBJ2-1
abundance: many

CDR3nt: TGTGCCAGCAGCCAACGGACTAGCGGCCCTCAGGCAGATACGCAGTATTTT
CDR3aa: CASSQRTSGPQADTQYF
d_gene: TRBD2
v_gene: TRBV3-1
j_gene: TRBJ2-3
abundance: many

CDR3nt: TGTGCCAGCAGGGGACAGGGGGCCGATGGCTACACCTTC
CDR3aa: CASRGQGADGYTF
d_gene: TRBD1
v_gene: TRBV12-3/TRBV12-4
j_gene: TRBJ1-2
abundance: few

CDR3nt: TGCGCCAGCAGCCAAGATCAACCGGGGTGGGAGACAACTAATGAAAAACTGTTTTTT
CDR3aa: CASSQDQPGWETTNEKLFF
d_gene: -
v_gene: TRBV4-3
j_gene: TRBJ1-4
abundance: many

CDR3nt: TGTGCCATCTGCGAGACATGGGCCACTGAAGCTTTCTTT
CDR3aa: CAICETWATEAFF
d_gene: -
v_gene: TRBV10-3
j_gene: TRBJ1-1
abundance: many

CDR3nt: TGCGCCAGCAGCCCGCTGGGCCATTCCTACGAGCAGTACTTC
CDR3aa: CASSPLGHSYEQYF
d_gene: -
v_gene: TRBV5-1
j_gene: TRBJ2-7
abundance: many

CDR3nt: TGCAGTGCCCTGCCCACTAGCGGGAGGGCCCGGGAGCTGTTTTTT
CDR3aa: CSALPTSGRARELFF
d_gene: TRBD2
v_gene: TRBV20-1
j_gene: TRBJ2-2
abundance: many

CDR3nt: TGTGCCAGCAGCTTACGAGCCGGGACGGGGAACACCGGGGAGCTGTTTTTT
CDR3aa: CASSLRAGTGNTGELFF
d_gene: -
v_gene: TRBV7-9
j_gene: TRBJ2-2
abundance: many

CDR3nt: TGCGCCAGCAGCTTGGCGGTAGGGAAGGACACTGAAGCTTTCTTT
CDR3aa: CASSLAVGKDTEAFF
d_gene: -
v_gene: TRBV5-1
j_gene: TRBJ1-1
abundance: many

CDR3nt: TGTGCCAGCAGCCCTAAAGCGGCCGGGACAGTCCTTAACTATGGCTACACCTTC
CDR3aa: CASSPKAAGTVLNYGYTF
d_gene: TRBD1
v_gene: TRBV7-9
j_gene: TRBJ1-2
abundance: many

CDR3nt: TGCAGTGCGGAACTAGCGGGCTACGAGCAGTACTTC
CDR3aa: CSAELAGYEQYF
d_gene: TRBD2
v_gene: TRBV20-1
j_gene: TRBJ2-7
abundance: many

CDR3nt: TGTGCCAGCAGCCAACAACAGGTTAACGAGCAGTACTTC
CDR3aa: CASSQQQVNEQYF
d_gene: -
v_gene: TRBV14
j_gene: TRBJ2-7
abundance: many

CDR3nt: TGCGCCAGCAGCCCTCTGAGTCAGGGCTATGGCTACACCTTC
CDR3aa: CASSPLSQGYGYTF
d_gene: -
v_gene: TRBV5-1
j_gene: TRBJ1-2
abundance: -

CDR3nt: TGTGCCAGCAGCACTACTGACAGGGGACCTAATGAAAAACTGTTTTTT
CDR3aa: CASSTTDRGPNEKLFF
d_gene: TRBD1
v_gene: TRBV7-9
j_gene: TRBJ1-4
abundance: many